This T cell receptor (beta chain) was identified in a study of blood T cells in healthy people across ages. This clonotype was seen a few times. The CDR3 contains 14 residues. From germline, CDR1 is SQVTM and CDR2 ANQGSEA. Trimming left V 6 bases short and J 3 bases short, with 16 bases between. For the second PCR, which ran for about 6 to 11 cycles, a sample-barcoded 5' primer and a J-beta primer mix were used. TCRdb called the 5' RACE reads again in MiXCR, with one record for every CDR3 protein. Seen here are about a million distinct CDR3 sequences, just over 50% observed once, and the top ten hold about a fifth.

Sequencing used blood. The V and J genes are TRBV29-1 and TRBJ2-3; a weak D match, TRBD1 (7 bases). This TCR came from an older woman in good health. The chain's CDR3 is CSVQQGRSTDTQYF. CDR3 DNA: TGCAGCGTACAACAGGGGAGGAGTACAGATACGCAGTATTTT.